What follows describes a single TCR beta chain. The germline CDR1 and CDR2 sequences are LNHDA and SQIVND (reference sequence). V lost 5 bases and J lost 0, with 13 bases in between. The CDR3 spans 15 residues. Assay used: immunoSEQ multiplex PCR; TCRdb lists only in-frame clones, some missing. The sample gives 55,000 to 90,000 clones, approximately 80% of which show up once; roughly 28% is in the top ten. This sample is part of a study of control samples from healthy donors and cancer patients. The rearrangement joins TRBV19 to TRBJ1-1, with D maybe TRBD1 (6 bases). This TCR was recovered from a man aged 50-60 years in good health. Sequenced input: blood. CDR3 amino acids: CASSGYRAMNTEAFF. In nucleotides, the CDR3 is TGTGCCAGTAGTGGCTACAGGGCCATGAACACTGAAGCTTTCTTT.